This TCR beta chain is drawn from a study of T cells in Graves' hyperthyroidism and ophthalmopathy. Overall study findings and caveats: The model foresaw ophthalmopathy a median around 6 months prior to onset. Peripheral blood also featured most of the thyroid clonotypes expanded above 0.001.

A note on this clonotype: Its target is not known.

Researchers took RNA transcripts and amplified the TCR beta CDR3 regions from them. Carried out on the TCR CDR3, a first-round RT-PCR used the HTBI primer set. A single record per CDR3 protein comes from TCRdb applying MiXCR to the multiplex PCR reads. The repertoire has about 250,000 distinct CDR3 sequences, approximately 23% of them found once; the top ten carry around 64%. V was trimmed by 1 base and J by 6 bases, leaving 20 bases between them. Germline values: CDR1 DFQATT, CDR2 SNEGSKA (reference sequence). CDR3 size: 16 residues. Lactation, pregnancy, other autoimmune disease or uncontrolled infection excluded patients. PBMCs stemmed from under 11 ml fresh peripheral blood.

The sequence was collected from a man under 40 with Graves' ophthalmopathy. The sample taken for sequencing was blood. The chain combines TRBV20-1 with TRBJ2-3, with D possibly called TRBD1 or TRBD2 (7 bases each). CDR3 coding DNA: TGCAGTGCTAGAGGAGGGGGCGGGAGCCTGCCGGATACGCAGTATTTT. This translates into CSARGGGGSLPDTQYF.